The next 9 T cell receptor beta chains were all read from a single sample in a study of blood T cell repertoires in COVID-19. Only in-frame clones appear in the TCRdb table, and some are missing; sequencing was by immunoSEQ multiplex PCR. The top ten hold just over 2.5% of the sample, which has about 230,000 clones, approximately 87% seen once. The source material was peripheral blood. The receptor set was obtained from a woman aged 70-85 years with active or convalescent COVID-19.

The J gene is TRBJ2-7, the V gene TRBV11-2; 11 bases agree with TRBD1. Germline values: CDR1 SGHAT, CDR2 FQNNGV. The CDR3 contains 14 residues. J was trimmed by 7 bases and V by 5 bases; bases with no gene match: 7. DNA for the CDR3: TGTGCCAGCAGCCAACCCGGGACAGGGGGGGAGCAGTACTTC. Protein product: CASSQPGTGGEQYF. The variable domain in full, with the rest retrieved from reference TRBV11-2 and TRBJ2-7, is EAGVAQSPRYKIIEKRQSVAFWCNPISGHATLYWYQQILGQGPKLLIQFQNNGVVDDSQLPKDRFSAERLKGVDSTLKIQPAKLEDSAVYLCASSQPGTGGEQYFGPGTRLTVT.

The chain has TRBV11-2 and TRBJ2-2; TRBD2 aligns across 8 bases. CDR3 length: 15 amino acids. V was pared by 4 bases and J by 7 bases, with 8 bases of the junction left unmatched. CDR1 SGHAT and CDR2 FQNNGV come from the germline V gene. CDR3 in amino acids: CASSSQAGVGGELFF. The CDR3 nucleotides read TGTGCCAGCAGCTCACAAGCGGGAGTGGGCGGGGAGCTGTTTTTT.

This clone was counted between two and nine times. This chain links TRBV7-2 with TRBJ1-6, with 7 positions matching TRBD1. This CDR3 spans 14 amino acids. Germline CDR1 and CDR2: SGHTA and FQGNSA. After removal of 5 bases from V and 9 bases from J, the junction contained 7 bases not matched to a gene. The CDR3 DNA sequence: TGTGCCAGCAGCCTAGACAGGGTACGTTCACCCCTCCACTTT. Protein: CASSLDRVRSPLHF.

The chain has TRBV7-2 and TRBJ2-7, with TRBD1 matching over 9 bases. Per germline, CDR1 SGHTA and CDR2 FQGNSA. Losses at the gene ends were 5 bases for V and 9 bases for J; bases not matched to a gene: 11. The CDR3 spans 14 residues. The CDR3 DNA is TGTGCCAGCAGCCTAGGACAGGGGTGGGTTTGGCAGTACTTC. Translated, it gives CASSLGQGWVWQYF.

The chain joins TRBV18 to TRBJ2-3; possibly TRBD2 for D (6 bases). From germline, CDR1 is KGHSH and CDR2 LQKENI. The V end lost 0 bases, the J end lost 3 bases, and 7 bases lay between the germline ends. This CDR3 has 14 amino acids. This chain's CDR3 is CASSPPAGTDTQYF. For the CDR3, the DNA is TGTGCCAGCTCACCACCGGCGGGAACAGATACGCAGTATTTT.

The chain uses TRBV4-3 and TRBJ2-1, with D tentatively TRBD2 (6 bases). Per germline, CDR1 LGHNA and CDR2 YSLEER. Trimming removed 2 bases from V and 7 bases from J, with 18 bases in between. The CDR3 is 16 amino acids. CDR3: CASSQLTLAAGNEQFF. The CDR3 region has the DNA TGCGCCAGCAGCCAACTCACCCTAGCTGCGGGGAATGAGCAGTTCTTC.

J is TRBJ2-7 and V is TRBV19, with 8 bases identical to TRBD2. Germline V CDR1 and CDR2: LNHDA, SQIVND (reference sequence). The CDR3 contains 14 residues. After removal of 4 bases from V and 2 bases from J, the junction contained 4 bases not matched to a gene. The CDR3 sequence: CASSTSGSPYEQYF. The DNA for the CDR3 is TGTGCCAGTAGTACCAGCGGGAGTCCCTACGAGCAGTACTTC.

This chain uses TRBV2 with TRBJ1-2; tentative D call: TRBD1 (6 bases). CDR3 length equals 16 residues. CDR1 and CDR2 (germline): SNHLY, FYNNEI. V was shortened by 5 bases and J by 4 bases, with 20 bases between the two germline ends. The CDR3 reads CASSYTLQGPLYGYTF. In DNA, the CDR3 is TGTGCCAGCAGTTATACACTACAGGGACCCCTCTATGGCTACACCTTC.

The chain joins TRBV19 to TRBJ1-2, with a weak D call TRBD1 (5 bases). V lost 7 bases and J lost 7, with 16 bases in between. CDR1 is LNHDA, CDR2 SQIVND, per germline (reference sequence). CDR3 length: 13 amino acids. The CDR3 DNA reads TGTGCCAGTAAAACCGCAGGGTATGGTGGCTACACCTTC. This translates into CASKTAGYGGYTF.